This is a list of T cell receptor beta chains from one sample in a study of blood T cell repertoires in COVID-19. Repertoires were generated with immunoSEQ multiplex PCR, while TCRdb's copy carries only in-frame clones and drops some. The sample records 300,000 to 400,000 clones, 91% being singletons. Sequenced input: peripheral blood. The source of these receptors is a woman aged 18-29 years who had recovered from COVID-19. The CDR3 runs from the conserved cysteine through the conserved F or W. D genes are given only for firm matches. Expanded clones get a size class; other rows say once, few or many, or leave the size out.

j_call: TRBJ2-2; v_call: TRBV7-2; cdr3_length: 14; d_call: TRBD1; clone_size: .; cdr3_aa: CASSLGQGTGELFF; cdr3_nt: TGTGCCAGCAGCTTAGGACAGGGCACCGGGGAGCTGTTTTTT
j_call: TRBJ2-1; v_call: TRBV4-3; cdr3_length: 13; d_call: TRBD1; clone_size: .; cdr3_aa: CASSQTGGNEQFF; cdr3_nt: TGCGCCAGCAGCCAGACAGGGGGCAATGAGCAGTTCTTC
j_call: TRBJ1-6; v_call: TRBV6-2/TRBV6-3; cdr3_length: 17; d_call: TRBD1; clone_size: few; cdr3_aa: CASSDPGTGVYNSPLHF; cdr3_nt: TGTGCCAGCAGCGACCCCGGGACAGGAGTCTATAATTCACCCCTCCACTTT
j_call: TRBJ2-3; v_call: TRBV14; cdr3_length: 19; d_call: TRBD2; clone_size: .; cdr3_aa: CASSQEDRRTSGSADTQYF; cdr3_nt: TGTGCCAGCAGCCAAGAGGACAGGCGGACTAGCGGGAGCGCAGATACGCAGTATTTT
j_call: TRBJ2-5; v_call: TRBV7-2; cdr3_length: 16; d_call: .; clone_size: once; cdr3_aa: CASSLGWLGARETQYF; cdr3_nt: TGTGCCAGCAGCTTAGGTTGGCTGGGGGCTAGGGAGACCCAGTACTTC
j_call: TRBJ2-3; v_call: TRBV2; cdr3_length: 16; d_call: TRBD2; clone_size: .; cdr3_aa: CASSPLAGFSTDTQYF; cdr3_nt: TGTGCCAGCAGTCCACTAGCGGGATTTAGCACAGATACGCAGTATTTT
j_call: TRBJ1-2; v_call: TRBV30; cdr3_length: 18; d_call: TRBD1; clone_size: .; cdr3_aa: CAWSNFGDRGRTGYGYTF; cdr3_nt: TGTGCCTGGAGTAATTTTGGGGACAGGGGGCGAACGGGCTATGGCTACACCTTC
j_call: TRBJ1-1; v_call: TRBV4-3; cdr3_length: 16; d_call: TRBD1; clone_size: .; cdr3_aa: CASSQEAGQGSVEAFF; cdr3_nt: TGCGCCAGCAGCCAAGAAGCCGGACAGGGTTCGGTTGAAGCTTTCTTT
j_call: TRBJ2-1; v_call: TRBV7-2; cdr3_length: 15; d_call: TRBD2; clone_size: .; cdr3_aa: CASSLGGGAYNEQFF; cdr3_nt: TGTGCCAGCAGCTTAGGGGGAGGGGCCTACAATGAGCAGTTCTTC
j_call: TRBJ1-4; v_call: TRBV27; cdr3_length: 16; d_call: TRBD1; clone_size: .; cdr3_aa: CASSLSGQGVREKLFF; cdr3_nt: TGTGCCAGCAGTTTATCGGGACAGGGAGTTCGGGAAAAACTGTTTTTT
j_call: TRBJ2-2; v_call: TRBV27; cdr3_length: 13; d_call: .; clone_size: .; cdr3_aa: CASSLWRTGELFF; cdr3_nt: TGTGCCAGCAGCCTGTGGCGGACCGGGGAGCTGTTTTTT
j_call: TRBJ1-6; v_call: TRBV30; cdr3_length: 15; d_call: .; clone_size: .; cdr3_aa: CAWNLDPGGYSPLHF; cdr3_nt: TGTGCCTGGAATTTGGACCCCGGCGGGTATTCACCCCTCCACTTT
j_call: TRBJ1-3; v_call: TRBV7-9; cdr3_length: 14; d_call: .; clone_size: .; cdr3_aa: CASSLSGAGNTIYF; cdr3_nt: TGTGCCAGCAGCTTATCAGGGGCCGGAAACACCATATATTTT
j_call: TRBJ1-1; v_call: TRBV19; cdr3_length: 13; d_call: .; clone_size: .; cdr3_aa: CASSSYRNTEAFF; cdr3_nt: TGTGCCAGTAGTAGCTACAGGAACACTGAAGCTTTCTTT
j_call: TRBJ1-2; v_call: TRBV21-1; cdr3_length: 15; d_call: .; clone_size: .; cdr3_aa: CASSPGGQGANGYTF; cdr3_nt: TGTGCCAGCAGCCCAGGGGGACAGGGGGCTAATGGCTACACCTTC
j_call: TRBJ1-4; v_call: TRBV27; cdr3_length: 15; d_call: .; clone_size: .; cdr3_aa: CASSLQGRASEKLFF; cdr3_nt: TGTGCCAGCAGTTTACAGGGAAGGGCGAGTGAAAAACTGTTTTTT
j_call: TRBJ2-1; v_call: TRBV27; cdr3_length: 16; d_call: .; clone_size: .; cdr3_aa: CASSFLSGLDYNEQFF; cdr3_nt: TGTGCCAGCAGTTTTCTCTCTGGGCTGGACTACAATGAGCAGTTCTTC
j_call: TRBJ1-6; v_call: TRBV27; cdr3_length: 14; d_call: .; clone_size: once; cdr3_aa: CASSLTPQVSPLHF; cdr3_nt: TGTGCCAGCAGTTTAACTCCTCAGGTCTCACCCCTCCACTTT
j_call: TRBJ1-5; v_call: TRBV7-8; cdr3_length: 16; d_call: .; clone_size: .; cdr3_aa: CASSIDRAYSNQPQHF; cdr3_nt: TGTGCCAGCAGTATAGACAGAGCTTATAGCAATCAGCCCCAGCATTTT
j_call: TRBJ1-1; v_call: TRBV3-1/TRBV3-2; cdr3_length: 13; d_call: TRBD1; clone_size: .; cdr3_aa: CASSVQGATEAFF; cdr3_nt: TGTGCCAGCAGCGTACAGGGGGCGACTGAAGCTTTCTTT
j_call: TRBJ2-3; v_call: TRBV5-1; cdr3_length: 15; d_call: .; clone_size: once; cdr3_aa: CASSWGDSGTDTQYF; cdr3_nt: TGCGCCAGCAGCTGGGGGGACAGCGGTACAGATACGCAGTATTTT
j_call: TRBJ1-1; v_call: TRBV4-1; cdr3_length: 18; d_call: TRBD1; clone_size: .; cdr3_aa: CASSQVHTDRGQNTEAFF; cdr3_nt: TGCGCCAGCAGCCAGGTACACACGGACAGGGGGCAGAACACTGAAGCTTTCTTT
j_call: TRBJ1-5; v_call: TRBV4-1; cdr3_length: 14; d_call: .; clone_size: .; cdr3_aa: CASSQDAGRQPQHF; cdr3_nt: TGCGCCAGCAGCCAAGATGCAGGCCGGCAGCCCCAGCATTTT
j_call: TRBJ1-1; v_call: TRBV6-5; cdr3_length: 15; d_call: .; clone_size: .; cdr3_aa: CASSPVYRTNTEAFF; cdr3_nt: TGTGCCAGCAGCCCGGTATATCGTACGAACACTGAAGCTTTCTTT
j_call: TRBJ2-5; v_call: TRBV7-9; cdr3_length: 16; d_call: .; clone_size: .; cdr3_aa: CASSKPGGAAQETQYF; cdr3_nt: TGTGCCAGCAGCAAACCTGGCGGGGCAGCACAAGAGACCCAGTACTTC
j_call: TRBJ1-2; v_call: TRBV5-5; cdr3_length: 15; d_call: .; clone_size: .; cdr3_aa: CASSLVPAEHYGYTF; cdr3_nt: TGTGCCAGCAGCTTGGTTCCGGCGGAGCACTATGGCTACACCTTC
j_call: TRBJ1-1; v_call: TRBV30; cdr3_length: 14; d_call: TRBD1; clone_size: once; cdr3_aa: CAWRSQGVNTEAFF; cdr3_nt: TGTGCCTGGAGATCACAGGGGGTGAACACTGAAGCTTTCTTT
j_call: TRBJ2-3; v_call: TRBV29-1; cdr3_length: 15; d_call: TRBD2; clone_size: .; cdr3_aa: CSVDGTSRGVDTQYF; cdr3_nt: TGCAGCGTTGACGGGACTAGCCGGGGGGTTGATACGCAGTATTTT
j_call: TRBJ2-3; v_call: TRBV15; cdr3_length: 14; d_call: .; clone_size: .; cdr3_aa: CATSRLGSTDTQYF; cdr3_nt: TGTGCCACCAGCAGGCTAGGCAGCACAGATACGCAGTATTTT
j_call: TRBJ1-2; v_call: TRBV6-1; cdr3_length: 11; d_call: .; clone_size: .; cdr3_aa: CASSETEPYTF; cdr3_nt: TGTGCCAGCAGTGAGACGGAGCCTTACACCTTC
j_call: TRBJ1-2; v_call: TRBV12-3/TRBV12-4; cdr3_length: 13; d_call: .; clone_size: .; cdr3_aa: CASSIGQSDGYTF; cdr3_nt: TGTGCCAGCAGTATTGGACAATCCGATGGCTACACCTTC
j_call: TRBJ1-1; v_call: TRBV21-1; cdr3_length: 16; d_call: .; clone_size: .; cdr3_aa: CASSKTGYRMNTEAFF; cdr3_nt: TGTGCCAGCAGCAAGACAGGGTACCGGATGAACACTGAAGCTTTCTTT
j_call: TRBJ2-1; v_call: TRBV29-1; cdr3_length: 15; d_call: TRBD2; clone_size: .; cdr3_aa: CSVDYWLAGSHEQFF; cdr3_nt: TGCAGCGTTGACTATTGGCTAGCGGGATCCCATGAGCAGTTCTTC
j_call: TRBJ1-1; v_call: TRBV27; cdr3_length: 13; d_call: .; clone_size: .; cdr3_aa: CASKTGGVTEAFF; cdr3_nt: TGTGCCAGCAAAACCGGCGGGGTGACTGAAGCTTTCTTT
j_call: TRBJ2-1; v_call: TRBV24-1; cdr3_length: 15; d_call: TRBD2; clone_size: .; cdr3_aa: CATTPGTSGTDEQFF; cdr3_nt: TGTGCCACCACCCCCGGGACTAGCGGGACCGATGAGCAGTTCTTC
j_call: TRBJ2-3; v_call: TRBV6-1; cdr3_length: 16; d_call: TRBD2; clone_size: .; cdr3_aa: CASSEDAAGVTDTQYF; cdr3_nt: TGTGCCAGCAGTGAAGATGCGGCGGGGGTCACAGATACGCAGTATTTT
j_call: TRBJ1-5; v_call: TRBV7-8; cdr3_length: 12; d_call: .; clone_size: .; cdr3_aa: CASSRLDQPQHF; cdr3_nt: TGTGCCAGCAGCCGACTCGATCAGCCCCAGCATTTT
j_call: TRBJ1-1; v_call: TRBV25-1; cdr3_length: 14; d_call: .; clone_size: once; cdr3_aa: CASSDPPHQTEAFF; cdr3_nt: TGTGCCAGCAGTGATCCCCCACATCAGACTGAAGCTTTCTTT